Reported below is one T cell receptor (beta chain). Under the authors' procedure: Amplification with reference gene primers provided the estimates of nucleated cell counts. Sequencing was performed with immunoSEQ multiplex PCR; in TCRdb, only in-frame clones are kept and a portion is missing. V and J calls and clone size come straight from that table; D and trimming were deduced from the DNA. The table shows approximately 360,000 clones, with nearly 90% occurring only once. This entry comes from a study of blood T cell repertoires in COVID-19. Whole-study context: The origin of the acute and convalescent COVID-19 samples was the United States, Italy and Spain. In each case, the material was cDNA or gDNA derived from T cells, B-cell-depleted T cells, or PBMCs.

Germline V gives CDR1 LGHDT, CDR2 YNNKEL (reference sequence). The CDR3 length is 16 residues. Between the trimmed V and J ends, which lost 8 bases and 9 bases, there was a span of 23 bases. This TCR derives from a man younger than 35 with active or convalescent COVID-19. This chain links TRBV3-1 (or the pseudogene TRBV3-2) with TRBJ1-6; tentatively, D is TRBD1 (5 bases). Sequencing was carried out using peripheral blood. CDR3 residues: CASGAKGPGGSSPLHF. DNA for the CDR3: TGTGCCAGCGGGGCAAAGGGGCCCGGAGGGAGTTCACCCCTCCACTTT.